The 31 T cell receptor beta chains given below trace back to one sample, sequenced in a study of T cells in Graves' hyperthyroidism and ophthalmopathy. RNA transcripts gave rise to amplified TCR beta CDR3 regions. The primer set for the first-round RT-PCR of the TCR CDR3 was HTBI. From the multiplex PCR reads, TCRdb called clonotypes with MiXCR, one entry per CDR3 protein. The data show 330,000 or so distinct CDR3 sequences, approximately 19% seen once. Sequencing input: blood. The receptors shown here come from a man in his forties or fifties with Graves' ophthalmopathy.

This clonotype was recorded many times. CDR3 coding DNA: TGTGCCAGCAGCCCAGGGGTTGGCTACACCTTC. Translating gives CASSPGVGYTF. The chain joins TRBV3-1 to TRBJ1-2; D is perhaps TRBD1 (6 bases). Germline CDR1 is LGHDT and CDR2 is YNNKEL (reference sequence). The CDR3 contains 11 residues. V was pared by 4 bases and J by 7 bases, with 7 bases between.

This clonotype has just a few counts. J is TRBJ2-5 and V is TRBV6-2 or TRBV6-3; 9 nucleotides agree with TRBD2. V shed 1 base, J shed 2 bases, and the junction held 5 bases outside the gene matches. The germline V gene has CDR1 MNHEY and CDR2 SVGEGT. The CDR3 has 16 amino acids. DNA of the CDR3: TGTGCCAGCAGTTACTTGGCGGGAGGGTTTCAAGAGACCCAGTACTTC. Its protein is CASSYLAGGFQETQYF.

This clonotype has more than one count but fewer than ten. The chain recombines TRBV6-1 with TRBJ1-2; 10 bases agree with TRBD1. CDR3 length equals 14 residues. CDR1 MNHNS and CDR2 SASEGT come from the germline V gene. Losses at the gene ends were 7 bases for V and 4 bases for J; bases not matched to a gene: 6. The CDR3 nucleotides are TGTGCCAGCACCTTTGACAGGGGGCTCTATGGCTACACCTTC. Translation: CASTFDRGLYGYTF.

There are many counts of this clonotype. The V call is TRBV30, the J call TRBJ2-7; the D is unclear. V shed 2 bases and J shed 6 bases, with 14 bases lying between them. CDR3 length: 13 amino acids. The germline CDR1 and CDR2 sequences are GTSNPN and SVGIG (reference sequence). The CDR3 DNA reads TGTGCCTGGAGTCGAGGCGGAACCGCCGAGCAGTACTTC. Translated, it gives CAWSRGGTAEQYF.

The rearrangement links TRBV10-3 to TRBJ2-3; D not certain. The CDR3 extends over 14 amino acids. Trimming shortened V by 3 bases and J by 2 bases, and 9 bases separated the two germline ends. Germline V CDR1 and CDR2: ENHRY, SYGVKD. CDR3 in DNA: TGTGCCATCAGTGACAGTTCTTCCACAGATACGCAGTATTTT. Its translation is CAISDSSSTDTQYF.

This chain connects TRBV7-3 to TRBJ2-3; D is possibly TRBD2 (5 bases). The CDR3 is 18 amino acids. Trimming removed 5 bases at V and 0 bases at J, with 21 bases between. CDR1 is SGHTA and CDR2 is FQGTGA in the germline V gene. The chain's CDR3 is CASSLGSSYHTSTDTQYF. CDR3 nucleotide sequence: TGTGCCAGCAGCCTAGGGTCTAGCTACCACACTAGCACAGATACGCAGTATTTT.

This chain joins TRBV20-1 and TRBJ2-7, with D perhaps given as TRBD1 or TRBD2 (5 bases each). In germline, CDR1 is DFQATT, CDR2 SNEGSKA (reference sequence). The CDR3 runs to 12 residues. The ends were cut back, 6 bases at V and 3 bases at J, with 12 bases in the middle. The CDR3 bases are TGCAGTGCCTGGGGGAAAGGCTACGAGCAGTACTTC. Residues: CSAWGKGYEQYF.

The V and J genes are TRBV29-1 and TRBJ2-7; no definite D call. Germline-derived CDR1 and CDR2 are SQVTM and ANQGSEA. The CDR3 length is 13 residues. V gave up 4 bases and J gave up 0 bases, with 10 bases separating them. The DNA of the CDR3 is TGCAGCGTTGTAGGTATTAGCTCCTACGAGCAGTACTTC. It yields the protein CSVVGISSYEQYF.

At least ten counts were recorded for this clonotype. The chain is built from TRBV18 and TRBJ2-7, with D possibly being TRBD2 (6 bases). CDR1 is KGHSH and CDR2 is LQKENI in the germline V gene. The CDR3 loop spans 12 amino acids. Trimming took 6 bases from V and 0 from J, leaving 6 bases between them. The CDR3 sequence: CASSRDSYEQYF. DNA of the CDR3: TGTGCCAGCTCGCGGGACTCCTACGAGCAGTACTTC.

About this clonotype itself: One end of the junction fails to match germline, which may point to a read error. The genes are TRBV28 and TRBJ2-1, with 11 positions matching TRBD1. From germline, CDR1 is MDHEN and CDR2 SYDVKM. There are 11 residues in the CDR3. CDR3 in DNA: TGTGCCAGCAGTACCGGGACAGGGGGTCTCTTC. Encoded protein: CASSTGTGGLF.

This clonotype was observed a few times. The chain recombines TRBV6-2 or TRBV6-3 with TRBJ2-1; the D call may be TRBD1 or TRBD2 (5 bases each). Germline assignment: CDR1 MNHEY and CDR2 SVGEGT. V shed 6 bases and J shed 13 bases, with 16 bases lying between them. The length of the CDR3 is 12 residues. CDR3 sequence reads: CASSRRGELQFF. The CDR3 DNA sequence: TGTGCCAGCAGCCGAAGGGGAGAATTACAGTTCTTC.

This clonotype has a count of ten or more. V and J are TRBV28 and TRBJ1-2; TRBD1 aligns across 9 bases. The germline CDR1 and CDR2 sequences are MDHEN and SYDVKM. The length of the CDR3 is 16 residues. The J segment lost 5 bases and the V segment lost 4 bases, leaving 11 bases of the junction unmatched. This CDR3 is CASSSLWTGARYGYTF. The CDR3 nucleotides read TGTGCCAGCAGTTCGCTATGGACAGGGGCGAGATATGGCTACACCTTC.

This clonotype was seen repeatedly, ten times or more. V and J are TRBV7-8 and TRBJ2-7, with 7 bases identical to TRBD2. Germline CDR1 is SGHVS and CDR2 is FQNEAQ. The V segment lost 5 bases and the J segment 3 bases; nucleotides outside the gene matches: 10. The CDR3 loop spans 15 amino acids. The CDR3 reads CASSPREASGYEQYF. CDR3 sequence (DNA): TGTGCCAGCAGCCCCCGGGAGGCTAGCGGCTACGAGCAGTACTTC.

This clonotype was recorded a few times. The chain combines TRBV6-1 with TRBJ2-7; 7 bases match TRBD1. This CDR3 spans 14 amino acids. Germline loops: CDR1 MNHNS, CDR2 SASEGT. The V gene end was trimmed by 9 bases and the J gene end by 2 bases; junction bases not matched to a gene: 10. The CDR3 protein is CASRPTGIPYEQYF. For the CDR3, the DNA is TGTGCCAGTCGCCCGACAGGGATCCCCTACGAGCAGTACTTC.

V gene TRBV3-1 combines with J gene TRBJ2-7; tentative D call: TRBD2 (5 bases). V was pared by 6 bases and J by 9 bases, with 15 bases between. CDR3 size: 12 residues. Germline CDR1 is LGHDT and CDR2 is YNNKEL (reference sequence). CDR3 protein: CASSYASFAQYF. Here the CDR3 DNA reads TGTGCCAGCAGTTACGCTAGCTTCGCGCAGTACTTC.

At least ten counts were recorded for this clonotype. In DNA form, the CDR3 reads TGTGCCAGCAGTTTGCTCAGGGGGACTGAAGCTTTCTTT. Translated, it gives CASSLLRGTEAFF. V usage is TRBV6-1 and J usage is TRBJ1-1, with TRBD1 matching over 7 bases. Germline CDR1 is MNHNS and CDR2 is SASEGT. V lost 5 bases and J lost 5; bases outside the gene matches: 5. The CDR3 covers 13 residues.

The genes are TRBV18 and TRBJ2-3; D is unclear. Germline lookup yields CDR1 KGHSH and CDR2 LQKENI. The V gene lost 3 bases and the J gene lost 0 bases, with 4 bases spanning the gap. This CDR3 contains 13 residues. CDR3 coding DNA: TGTGCCAGCTCACCGGCTAGCACAGATACGCAGTATTTT. The encoded protein is CASSPASTDTQYF. Together with reference TRBV18 and TRBJ2-3, the CDR3 gives the full variable domain: NAGVMQNPRHLVRRRGQEARLRCSPMKGHSHVYWYRQLPEEGLKFMVYLQKENIIDESGMPKERFSAEFPKEGPSILRIQQVVRGDSAAYFCASSPASTDTQYFGPGTRLTVL.

There are many counts of this clonotype. The chain joins TRBV27 to TRBJ2-3; 8 positions match TRBD1. This CDR3 is 14 amino acids long. Germline V CDR1 and CDR2: MNHEY, SMNVEV (reference sequence). V shed 7 bases and J 2 bases; nucleotides not matched to a gene: 5. CDR3 nucleotide sequence: TGTGCCAGCAATACAGGGGGTTACACAGATACGCAGTATTTT. This gives the protein CASNTGGYTDTQYF.

This clonotype was detected many times. V usage is TRBV12-3 or TRBV12-4 and J usage is TRBJ1-1; 8 bases align to TRBD1. J lost 11 bases, V lost 6 bases, and 17 bases had no gene match. CDR3 length equals 15 residues. The CDR3 region is CASRSAGTGGGNAFF. The CDR3 coding sequence is TGTGCCAGCAGAAGCGCCGGGACAGGAGGGGGGAATGCTTTCTTT.

This clonotype was seen at least ten times. J is TRBJ1-1 and V is TRBV10-3; 12 bases map to TRBD1. The CDR3 is 13 residues long. Trimming removed 8 bases from V and 7 bases from J; junction bases left unmatched: 5. Germline assignment: CDR1 ENHRY and CDR2 SYGVKD. CDR3 sequence reads: CAIARDRGLEAFF. CDR3 DNA: TGTGCCATCGCCCGGGACAGGGGGCTTGAAGCTTTCTTT.

This clonotype occurred many times. The CDR3 sequence is CSTLIAGGTYEQYF. CDR3 nucleotides: TGCAGTACCCTCATAGCGGGAGGGACCTACGAGCAGTACTTC. V is TRBV20-1 and J is TRBJ2-7, with TRBD2 matching over 11 bases. The V segment lost 8 bases and the J segment 2 bases; nucleotides outside the gene matches: 8. This CDR3 is 14 amino acids long. Germline loops: CDR1 DFQATT, CDR2 SNEGSKA (reference sequence).

This clonotype was observed a handful of times. The rearrangement links TRBV5-1 to TRBJ2-1; the D is unclear. Trimming pared 4 bases from V and 0 bases from J, leaving 14 bases between. CDR3 length: 16 residues. Looked up from germline, CDR1 is SGHRS and CDR2 is YFSETQ. The CDR3 coding sequence is TGCGCCAGCAGCCCCCCTCAGCTGAGCTCCTACAATGAGCAGTTCTTC. Its translation: CASSPPQLSSYNEQFF.

The rearrangement uses TRBV28 and TRBJ2-1, with D possibly being TRBD2 (5 bases). The germline V gene has CDR1 MDHEN and CDR2 SYDVKM. Trimming pared 3 bases from V and 5 bases from J, leaving 17 bases between. CDR3 length: 16 residues. CDR3 in DNA: TGTGCCAGCAGTTTGGGGTTACCGGGAACCAACAATGAGCAGTTCTTC. The encoded protein is CASSLGLPGTNNEQFF.

This chain joins TRBV20-1 and TRBJ1-5; no firm D call. Germline-derived CDR1 and CDR2 are DFQATT and SNEGSKA (reference sequence). Trimming cost V 4 bases and J 3 bases, with 16 bases left between them. The CDR3 covers 15 residues. This chain's CDR3 is CSATPGQGYNQPQHF. Written as DNA, the CDR3 is TGCAGTGCTACCCCGGGCCAAGGTTACAATCAGCCCCAGCATTTT.

This clonotype was recorded many times. CDR3 in DNA: TGTGCCAGCAGCATTATTCTCCATCCAGATACGCAGTATTTT. It translates to CASSIILHPDTQYF. The chain has TRBV12-3 or TRBV12-4 and TRBJ2-3; D not resolved. The CDR3 is 14 amino acids. Trimming took 6 bases from V and 4 from J, leaving 14 bases between them.

This clonotype was counted a few times. This chain connects TRBV6-1 to TRBJ1-3; D perhaps matches TRBD1 (6 bases). V lost 5 bases, J lost 8 bases, and 10 bases lay in between. Germline assignment: CDR1 MNHNS and CDR2 SASEGT. This CDR3 comprises 12 residues. CDR3 protein: CASSQGGDTIYF. The CDR3 nucleotides are TGTGCCAGCAGTCAAGGGGGAGACACCATATATTTT.

This clonotype was counted at least ten times. The chain has TRBV2 and TRBJ2-3; D may be TRBD2 (6 bases). The V end was cut by 3 bases, the J end by 8 bases, with 9 bases between. Per germline, CDR1 SNHLY and CDR2 FYNNEI. The CDR3 length is 12 residues. Here the CDR3 reads CASSDRLVTQYF. CDR3 bases: TGTGCCAGCAGTGATCGACTAGTTACGCAGTATTTT.

This clonotype was seen only a few times. This chain connects TRBV9 to TRBJ2-2; either TRBD1 or TRBD2 may supply D (5 bases each). From germline, CDR1 is SGDLS and CDR2 YYNGEE. Trimming pared 0 bases from V and 4 bases from J, leaving 13 bases between. This CDR3 is built from 16 residues. The CDR3 is CASSVGVGTLTGELFF. CDR3 nucleotides: TGTGCCAGCAGCGTAGGGGTAGGGACCCTCACCGGGGAGCTGTTTTTT.

This clonotype showed up just a few times. CDR3 DNA: TGTGCCAGCCTCCGGGACCCCGCTATGGGTGAGCAGTTCTTC. This translates into CASLRDPAMGEQFF. The J gene is TRBJ2-1, the V gene TRBV18, with D perhaps matching TRBD1 or TRBD2 (5 bases each). V lost 8 bases, J lost 9 bases, and 20 bases lay in between. This CDR3 has 14 amino acids. Per the germline V gene, CDR1 is KGHSH and CDR2 is LQKENI.

This chain uses TRBV6-1 with TRBJ2-2; D is uncertain. CDR1 is MNHNS, CDR2 SASEGT, per germline. Trimming shortened V by 8 bases and J by 10 bases, and 20 bases separated the two germline ends. CDR3 length: 14 residues. CDR3 region: CASSHSRRLEELFF. The CDR3 nucleotides read TGTGCCAGCTCCCACAGCAGGCGCTTGGAGGAGCTGTTTTTT.

V gene TRBV7-2 combines with J gene TRBJ2-3; D call uncertain. Per the germline V gene, CDR1 is SGHTA and CDR2 is FQGNSA. The CDR3 length is 15 residues. V was trimmed by 2 bases and J by 0 bases, leaving 9 bases between them. The CDR3 protein is CASSLTAASTDTQYF. CDR3 sequence (DNA): TGTGCCAGCAGCTTAACGGCTGCTAGCACAGATACGCAGTATTTT.